The 21 T cell receptor beta chains given below trace back to one sample, sequenced in a study of blood T cell repertoires in COVID-19. TCRdb's table, derived via immunoSEQ multiplex PCR, lists solely in-frame clones and lacks some. This table holds fewer than 250,000 clones, roughly 90% found once. The sequencing sample was made of peripheral blood. All receptors come from a woman in her 70s with acute or convalescent COVID-19.

As DNA, the CDR3 is TGTGCCAGCGGTAGACGGGACTCCTACGAGCAGTACTTC. Translated: CASGRRDSYEQYF. V is TRBV6-5 and J is TRBJ2-7; maybe TRBD2 (5 bases). Per the germline V gene, CDR1 is MNHEY and CDR2 is SVGAGI. This CDR3 has 13 residues. V was pared by 8 bases and J by 0 bases, with 11 bases between.

This clone came up once. CDR3 protein: CASSTGGGGFYNEQFF. The CDR3 region has the DNA TGCGCCAGCAGCACGGGAGGCGGGGGTTTCTACAATGAGCAGTTCTTC. The V call is TRBV5-1, the J call TRBJ2-1, with 7 nucleotides matching TRBD2. CDR1 and CDR2 (germline): SGHRS, YFSETQ. V dropped 4 bases and J dropped 3; count of bases not matched to a gene: 10. The CDR3 extends over 16 amino acids. The variable domain in full, completed from reference TRBV5-1 and TRBJ2-1, reads KAGVTQTPRYLIKTRGQQVTLSCSPISGHRSVSWYQQTPGQGLQFLFEYFSETQRNKGNFPGRFSGRQFSNSRSEMNVSTLELGDSALYLCASSTGGGGFYNEQFFGPGTRLTVL.

The rearrangement uses TRBV5-1 and TRBJ2-3; 13 bases map to TRBD2. CDR3 length equals 16 residues. Unmatched junction bases numbered 8, after V lost 4 bases and J lost 6 bases. CDR1 and CDR2 from the germline V gene are SGHRS and YFSETQ. The CDR3 DNA sequence: TGCGCCAGCAGCCAGGGACTAGCGGGAACTGGGGATACGCAGTATTTT. Translation: CASSQGLAGTGDTQYF.

Points on this clone: At the DNA level, this CDR3 is encoded by other sequences in the same sample as well. The rearrangement joins TRBV7-3 to TRBJ2-1, with D possibly matching TRBD1 (5 bases). V was cut by 2 bases and J by 3 bases, with 5 bases left in between. There are 13 residues in the CDR3. The germline gives CDR1 SGHTA, CDR2 FQGTGA. The CDR3 bases are TGTGCCAGCAGCTTACAGGGCTACAATGAGCAGTTCTTC. This sequence encodes CASSLQGYNEQFF.

The chain combines TRBV6-5 with TRBJ2-7, with 9 nucleotides matching TRBD2. CDR3 length: 13 residues. The trim removed 7 bases at V and 3 bases at J, leaving 4 bases unmatched. Germline V gene sequence: CDR1 MNHEY, CDR2 SVGAGI. The CDR3 reads CASTGTSIYEQYF. DNA of the CDR3: TGTGCCAGCACCGGGACTAGCATCTACGAGCAGTACTTC.

This rearrangement joins TRBV19 to TRBJ2-3; D might be TRBD2 (5 bases). The CDR3 consists of 16 residues. Germline CDR1 is LNHDA and CDR2 is SQIVND (reference sequence). The V gene lost 5 bases and the J gene lost 0 bases, with 15 bases spanning the gap. CDR3 loop: CASSFRGSVSTDTQYF. CDR3 nucleotides: TGTGCCAGTAGTTTCCGGGGTTCTGTGAGCACAGATACGCAGTATTTT.

The rearrangement joins TRBV19 to TRBJ2-6, with unresolved D. The CDR3 covers 15 residues. Germline V gene data show CDR1 as LNHDA and CDR2 as SQIVND (reference sequence). With 5 bases removed from V and 0 bases from J, the gap between germline ends came to 8 bases. The CDR3 nucleotides are TGTGCCAGTAGTCCCCGAGACTCTGGGGCCAACGTCCTGACTTTC. Translation gives CASSPRDSGANVLTF.

This rearrangement joins TRBV19 to TRBJ2-5; D not resolved. This CDR3 has 13 amino acids. Trimming removed 6 bases from V and 3 bases from J, with 11 bases in between. Per the germline V gene, CDR1 is LNHDA and CDR2 is SQIVND (reference sequence). In DNA form, the CDR3 reads TGTGCCAGTAGCCTAGAGAGGAAAGAGACCCAGTACTTC. This encodes CASSLERKETQYF.

This clone was picked up a small number of times. The chain is built from TRBV19 and TRBJ2-1; the match to TRBD2 covers 15 bases. Germline CDR1 LNHDA, CDR2 SQIVND (reference sequence). The CDR3 has 17 residues. Trimming cost V 5 bases and J 7 bases; bases outside gene matches: 9. In DNA form, the CDR3 reads TGTGCCAGTAGTCCTGGACTAGCGGGAGGGTTGAGGAATGAGCAGTTCTTC. Translating gives CASSPGLAGGLRNEQFF.

The J gene is TRBJ2-4, the V gene TRBV7-2; TRBD1 is a possible D gene (6 bases). This CDR3 has 13 amino acids. The germline V gene encodes CDR1 SGHTA and CDR2 FQGNSA. The ends were cut back, 3 bases at V and 6 bases at J, with 9 bases in the middle. DNA for the CDR3: TGTGCCAGCAGCTTGCAGGGGAGAAACATTCAGTACTTC. This sequence encodes CASSLQGRNIQYF.

The chain uses TRBV20-1 and TRBJ2-3; D call uncertain. CDR1 is DFQATT, CDR2 SNEGSKA, per germline (reference sequence). This CDR3 has 11 amino acids. Trimming removed 4 bases from V and 6 bases from J, with 8 bases in between. DNA of the CDR3: TGCAGTGCTATCCGAGGTGATACGCAGTATTTT. Translation gives CSAIRGDTQYF.

V and J are TRBV5-6 and TRBJ1-6; 8 bases match TRBD1. The CDR3 is 14 residues long. CDR1 and CDR2 from the germline V gene are SGHDT and YYEEEE. The trim removed 6 bases at V and 7 bases at J, leaving 6 bases unmatched. The CDR3 protein is CASNPTGANSPLHF. CDR3 nucleotide sequence: TGTGCCAGCAACCCGACAGGGGCAAATTCACCCCTCCACTTT.

V gene TRBV10-3 combines with J gene TRBJ2-7; TRBD1 matches 7 bases. This CDR3 has 15 residues. Germline V lookup: CDR1 ENHRY, CDR2 SYGVKD. Germline trimming cut 10 bases from V and 2 bases from J; bases unmatched to any gene: 14. The CDR3 bases are TGTGCCACATCCCGTGACAGGGACGTAGCCTACGAGCAGTACTTC. The encoded protein is CATSRDRDVAYEQYF.

J is TRBJ1-6 and V is TRBV2, with no clear D. Per germline, CDR1 SNHLY and CDR2 FYNNEI. The CDR3 runs to 11 residues. With 6 bases removed from V and 6 bases from J, the gap between germline ends came to 3 bases. The CDR3 nucleotides read TGTGCCAGCAGCATTAATTCACCCCTCCACTTT. It yields the protein CASSINSPLHF. Variable domain in full (rest from reference TRBV2 and TRBJ1-6): EPEVTQTPSHQVTQMGQEVILRCVPISNHLYFYWYRQILGQKVEFLVSFYNNEISEKSEIFDDQFSVERPDGSNFTLKIRSTKLEDSAMYFCASSINSPLHFGNGTRLTVT.

This rearrangement joins TRBV24-1 to TRBJ1-5; D possibly corresponds to TRBD1 (6 bases). Germline loops: CDR1 KGHDR, CDR2 SFDVKD. The CDR3 spans 14 residues. V gave up 12 bases and J gave up 1 base, with 15 bases separating them. CDR3 nucleotides: TGTGCCTCCCAACAAACAGGGAGCAATCAGCCCCAGCATTTT. Translation gives CASQQTGSNQPQHF.

This sequence joins TRBV11-2 and TRBJ1-2, with 8 bases lining up with TRBD1. The germline gives CDR1 SGHAT, CDR2 FQNNGV. The CDR3 is 15 residues long. The V and J ends lost 2 bases and 4 bases, in that order; junction bases with no gene match: 6. CDR3 DNA: TGTGCCAGCAGCTTAAGCGGGGACAGGCGCTATGGCTACACCTTC. It translates to CASSLSGDRRYGYTF. The full variable domain, rest sourced from reference TRBV11-2 and TRBJ1-2, is EAGVAQSPRYKIIEKRQSVAFWCNPISGHATLYWYQQILGQGPKLLIQFQNNGVVDDSQLPKDRFSAERLKGVDSTLKIQPAKLEDSAVYLCASSLSGDRRYGYTFGSGTRLTVV.

This clone was seen a few times. The genes are TRBV2 and TRBJ1-5; 7 positions match TRBD1. J lost 4 bases, V lost 5 bases, and 2 bases had no gene match. This CDR3 has 13 residues. Per the germline V gene, CDR1 is SNHLY and CDR2 is FYNNEI. CDR3 in DNA: TGTGCCAGCAGTCGGGACAGAAATCAGCCCCAGCATTTT. It specifies CASSRDRNQPQHF.

This chain joins TRBV10-1 and TRBJ2-7; TRBD2 aligns across 8 bases. The CDR3 extends over 15 amino acids. Per germline, CDR1 WNHNN and CDR2 SYGVQD (reference sequence). The V gene end was trimmed by 3 bases and the J gene end by 2 bases; junction bases not matched to a gene: 6. CDR3 region: CASSEGSSGAYEQYF. CDR3 bases: TGCGCCAGCAGTGAAGGGAGTAGCGGGGCCTACGAGCAGTACTTC.

This clone has only a few counts. This chain connects TRBV6-5 to TRBJ2-5; 7 positions agree with TRBD1. V trimming: 8 bases; J trimming: 5 bases; junction bases outside the gene matches: 8. CDR1 is MNHEY, CDR2 SVGAGI, per germline. The CDR3 is made up of 13 amino acids. CDR3 sequence reads: CASDRAVVETQYF. CDR3 nucleotide sequence: TGTGCCAGCGACAGGGCGGTGGTGGAGACCCAGTACTTC.

The rearrangement uses TRBV5-1 and TRBJ1-1; 8 positions match TRBD1. The CDR3 is 15 residues long. Trimming at V came to 0 bases and at J to 10 bases, leaving 11 bases not matched to a gene. From germline, CDR1 is SGHRS and CDR2 YFSETQ. In nucleotides, the CDR3 is TGCGCCAGCAGCTTGGAGGCAGGGGGCGAGCTAAGAGCTTTCTTT. Its protein is CASSLEAGGELRAFF.

This clone was counted only a few times. Here the CDR3 reads CASSQAAGRGETQYF. CDR3 coding DNA: TGTGCCAGCAGCCAAGCCGCCGGCCGAGGGGAGACCCAGTACTTC. The chain carries TRBV3-1 (or the pseudogene TRBV3-2) and TRBJ2-5, with D possibly being TRBD2 (5 bases). Germline V gene sequence: CDR1 LGHDT, CDR2 YNNKEL (reference sequence). The CDR3 runs to 15 residues. V was pared by 1 base and J by 5 bases, with 14 bases between.